A single sample is the source of the 15 T cell receptor beta chains below, sequenced in a study of blood T cell repertoires in COVID-19. Libraries were prepared by immunoSEQ multiplex PCR; TCRdb keeps only in-frame clonotypes and omits some of them. The sample holds 35,000 to 50,000 clones, around nine tenths seen once. The sequencing sample was made of peripheral blood. The receptor source for this set is a man between 60 and 75 years old with acute or convalescent COVID-19.

This chain joins TRBV29-1 and TRBJ1-1, with TRBD1 as a possible D gene (5 bases). V was shortened by 3 bases and J by 4 bases, with 12 bases between the two germline ends. The CDR3 length is 13 residues. Germline V lookup: CDR1 SQVTM, CDR2 ANQGSEA. This CDR3 reads CSVELGDFTEAFF. CDR3 sequence (DNA): TGCAGCGTTGAGCTCGGGGACTTCACTGAAGCTTTCTTT.

The chain employs TRBV7-2 and TRBJ1-1, with 8 bases lining up with TRBD1. CDR1 is SGHTA, CDR2 FQGNSA, per germline. CDR3 length equals 15 residues. After removal of 5 bases from V and 1 base from J, the junction contained 6 bases not matched to a gene. CDR3 residues: CASSPNRGKNTEAFF. The DNA for the CDR3 is TGTGCCAGCAGCCCGAACAGGGGGAAGAACACTGAAGCTTTCTTT.

This chain links TRBV4-3 with TRBJ1-3, with D uncertain. Trimming shortened V by 0 bases and J by 0 bases, and 12 bases separated the two germline ends. CDR1 and CDR2 (germline): LGHNA, YSLEER. This CDR3 contains 17 residues. The CDR3 loop reads CASSQELGGSSGNTIYF. The CDR3 nucleotides are TGCGCCAGCAGCCAAGAACTGGGTGGGAGCTCTGGAAACACCATATATTTT.

CDR3 sequence reads: CASSLGLNTEAFF. As DNA, the CDR3 is TGTGCCAGCAGTCTGGGGCTGAACACTGAAGCTTTCTTT. V gene TRBV5-6 combines with J gene TRBJ1-1; maybe TRBD1 (5 bases). Germline values: CDR1 SGHDT, CDR2 YYEEEE. The CDR3 contains 13 residues. The V end lost 5 bases, the J end lost 0 bases, and 8 bases lay between the germline ends. Together with reference TRBV5-6 and TRBJ1-1, the CDR3 gives the full variable domain: DAGVTQSPTHLIKTRGQQVTLRCSPKSGHDTVSWYQQALGQGPQFIFQYYEEEERQRGNFPDRFSGHQFPNYSSELNVNALLLGDSALYLCASSLGLNTEAFFGQGTRLTVV.

This chain uses TRBV3-1 (or the pseudogene TRBV3-2) with TRBJ2-7; 8 bases map to TRBD2. V lost 4 bases, J lost 2 bases, and 4 bases stayed unmatched. The CDR3 contains 14 residues. Looked up from germline, CDR1 is LGHDT and CDR2 is YNNKEL (reference sequence). This chain's CDR3 is CASSLTSGPYEQYF. The CDR3 region has the DNA TGTGCCAGCAGCCTAACTAGCGGACCCTACGAGCAGTACTTC.

Details on this clone: This CDR3 is also generated by other DNA sequences in the sample. The chain is built from TRBV24-1 and TRBJ1-3; 9 bases are shared with TRBD1. V dropped 3 bases and J dropped 4; count of bases not matched to a gene: 3. The length of the CDR3 is 15 residues. Per germline, CDR1 KGHDR and CDR2 SFDVKD. The CDR3 DNA is TGTGCCACCAGTGATACGGACAGGGGAGGAAACACCATATATTTT. As protein: CATSDTDRGGNTIYF.

The rearrangement joins TRBV7-2 to TRBJ1-2; 7 positions agree with TRBD1. Trimming cost V 5 bases and J 3 bases; bases outside gene matches: 3. From germline, CDR1 is SGHTA and CDR2 FQGNSA. The CDR3 loop spans 13 amino acids. CDR3 amino acids: CASSPGQYYGYTF. The CDR3 nucleotides read TGTGCCAGCAGCCCGGGACAGTACTATGGCTACACCTTC.

The V call is TRBV2, the J call TRBJ1-6; 11 bases line up with TRBD1. J gave up 9 bases and V 3 bases, and 4 bases lay outside the gene matches. This CDR3 has 15 amino acids. Germline CDR1 is SNHLY and CDR2 is FYNNEI. The CDR3 bases are TGTGCCAGCAGTGACGGACAGGGGGCTGGTTCACCCCTCCACTTT. Its translation: CASSDGQGAGSPLHF.

The chain links TRBV4-3 to TRBJ1-4; D perhaps matches TRBD1 (5 bases). V was clipped by 4 bases and J by 8 bases, with 14 bases between them. Looked up from germline, CDR1 is LGHNA and CDR2 is YSLEER. The CDR3 extends over 14 amino acids. The CDR3 sequence: CASSPPGGSEKLFF. In DNA, the CDR3 is TGCGCCAGCAGCCCCCCCGGGGGGTCAGAAAAACTGTTTTTT.

This chain joins TRBV5-1 and TRBJ1-1; tentatively, D is TRBD1 (6 bases). Trimming left V 2 bases short and J 5 bases short, with 16 bases between. CDR1 SGHRS and CDR2 YFSETQ come from the germline V gene. The CDR3 is 15 residues long. The DNA for the CDR3 is TGCGCCAGCAGCTTAGACGGACAGCCCGATACTGAAGCTTTCTTT. Amino acids: CASSLDGQPDTEAFF.

The V and J genes are TRBV6-5 and TRBJ1-1, with a weak D call TRBD1 (6 bases). Per the germline V gene, CDR1 is MNHEY and CDR2 is SVGAGI. Trimming cost V 2 bases and J 1 base, with 14 bases left between them. The CDR3 is 16 residues long. In nucleotides, the CDR3 is TGTGCCAGCAGTTACGGACAGCGGGGCTCGAACACTGAAGCTTTCTTT. Translated: CASSYGQRGSNTEAFF.

The chain combines TRBV6-5 with TRBJ2-5; TRBD2 might be the D (6 bases). Germline CDR1 reads MNHEY; CDR2 reads SVGAGI. CDR3 length equals 12 residues. V lost 10 bases, J lost 10 bases, and 19 bases lay in between. The CDR3 region is CATRREPRDQYF. The CDR3 DNA reads TGTGCCACTCGGAGGGAACCTCGGGACCAGTACTTC.

This sequence joins TRBV2 and TRBJ1-2, with 9 bases that match TRBD1. Germline V gene sequence: CDR1 SNHLY, CDR2 FYNNEI. The junction had 6 bases not matched to a gene; V was cut back by 1 base and J by 9 bases. The CDR3 sequence is 14 residues long. Written as DNA, the CDR3 is TGTGCCAGCAGTGAAGGGGGGACAGGGACAAGCTACACCTTC. Translating gives CASSEGGTGTSYTF.

The rearrangement joins TRBV5-4 to TRBJ2-3; 9 positions agree with TRBD1. The CDR3 contains 16 residues. With 7 bases clipped from V and 1 base from J, the junction kept 10 bases outside the gene matches. Germline assignment: CDR1 SGHNT and CDR2 YYREEE (reference sequence). In DNA, the CDR3 is TGTGCCAGCCTGCGAGCAGGGACAGGGCGCACAGATACGCAGTATTTT. Encoded protein: CASLRAGTGRTDTQYF. The full variable domain, with the rest looked up from reference TRBV5-4 and TRBJ2-3, is ETGVTQSPTHLIKTRGQQVTLRCSSQSGHNTVSWYQQALGQGPQFIFQYYREEENGRGNFPPRFSGLQFPNYSSELNVNALELDDSALYLCASLRAGTGRTDTQYFGPGTRLTVL.

The V and J genes are TRBV30 and TRBJ1-3, with unresolved D. The V and J ends lost 0 bases and 2 bases respectively, with 14 bases between them. Germline V lookup: CDR1 GTSNPN, CDR2 SVGIG (reference sequence). This CDR3 has 16 amino acids. The CDR3 is CAWSVAGRLPGNTIYF. DNA of the CDR3: TGTGCCTGGAGTGTCGCGGGGAGGCTCCCTGGAAACACCATATATTTT.